The source of this T cell receptor beta chain is a study of blood T cell repertoires in COVID-19. Study overall: From T cells, B-cell-depleted T cells, or PBMCs came the material, which was cDNA or gDNA.

V dropped 0 bases and J dropped 0 bases, with 10 bases sitting between them. The germline gives CDR1 SGHTS, CDR2 YDEGEE. The CDR3 is made up of 16 amino acids. Profiled with immunoSEQ multiplex PCR; TCRdb holds only in-frame clones, not every one. The table has around 61,000 clones, about nine tenths seen once. The TCR sequence derives from a man in his fifties or sixties with acute or convalescent COVID-19. V usage is TRBV5-8 and J usage is TRBJ2-4; D remains unclear. Material: peripheral blood. CDR3 loop: CASSLERDRAKNIQYF. Written as DNA, the CDR3 is TGTGCCAGCAGCTTGGAAAGAGATAGAGCCAAAAACATTCAGTACTTC.